This TCR beta chain was retrieved from a study of blood T cell repertoires in COVID-19. Per the authors' pipeline: Estimation of nucleated cell counts relied on the amplification of reference gene primers. Libraries were prepared by immunoSEQ multiplex PCR; TCRdb keeps only in-frame clonotypes and omits some of them. V and J calls and clone size follow that table, whereas D and trimming were derived from the DNA. The table shows 150,000 to 200,000 clones, with more than 75% occurring only once. The germline V gene has CDR1 LNHDA and CDR2 SQIVND (reference sequence). The ends were cut back, 6 bases at V and 7 bases at J, with 15 bases in the middle. This CDR3 region has 13 residues.

The clonotype was recovered from a person aged 70 to 79 with COVID-19, enrolled during active disease. This sequence joins TRBV19 and TRBJ1-1; D perhaps matches TRBD1 (5 bases). Material: peripheral blood. The CDR3 sequence is CASRRQTGGEAFF. For the CDR3, the DNA is TGTGCCAGTAGGAGGCAGACGGGGGGTGAAGCTTTCTTT.